Sequencing of this T cell receptor beta chain was carried out in a study of human T cells and chemical hapten exposure. This clonotype was seen at least ten times. TCRdb reprocessed the RACE reads with MiXCR, giving one entry per CDR3 protein. The table records roughly 89,000 distinct CDR3 sequences, roughly a tenth of them present only once. Time point defined: patch test 3, about 24 weeks after DPC sensitization. Treatment: therapeutic diphenylcyclopropenone sensitization with weekly scalp DPC. The study enrolled 18 to 70-year-old alopecia patients suitable for DPC. Total RNA extraction was carried out from unfractionated whole blood. This CDR3 comprises 12 residues. With 6 bases removed from V and 0 bases from J, the gap between germline ends came to 2 bases. Looked up from germline, CDR1 is KGHDR and CDR2 is SFDVKD.

The chain joins TRBV24-1 to TRBJ1-5; D is undetermined. The sample in question was whole blood, obtained in connection with sensitization to the hapten diphenylcyclopropenone (DPC). The clonotype originates from a woman in her twenties or thirties with alopecia areata. Some clones in this sample may be carry-over from other donors' samples. As DNA, the CDR3 is TGTGCCACCAGTACTAGCAATCAGCCCCAGCATTTT. Amino acid sequence: CATSTSNQPQHF.